These T cell receptor beta chains were read from a single sample in a study of T cell repertoires in ileal Crohn's disease. Method: immunoSEQ multiplex PCR; TCRdb's copy keeps in-frame clones and lacks some. This table holds under 20,000 clones, 60% to 75% found once. The sequenced sample was ileal tissue. Receptors were obtained from an adult with Crohn's disease. The CDR3 runs from the conserved cysteine through the conserved F or W. The order of the fields is J gene, D gene, clone size, V gene, CDR3 DNA, CDR3 protein. A D gene is named only where the DNA matches it firmly. Clone size is stated in some rows and not others, as once, few, many or a class when expanded.

TRBJ2-2 | NA | NA | TRBV9 | TGTGCCAGCAGCGTAGTAGAGGGCGGGGAGCTGTTTTTT | CASSVVEGGELFF
TRBJ1-2 | NA | NA | TRBV30 | TGTGCCTGGAAGAAGGGGGTAGTGGGACAACGGCGGAATGGCTACACCTTC | CAWKKGVVGQRRNGYTF
TRBJ2-7 | TRBD1 | NA | TRBV5-6 | TGTGCCAGCAGCCCGCCCCGGGACAGCCTCAAACCCTACGAGCAGTACTTC | CASSPPRDSLKPYEQYF
TRBJ2-1 | TRBD2 | once | TRBV5-4 | TGTGCCAGCAGCTCGGGAGGAATGGACAATGAGCAGTTCTTC | CASSSGGMDNEQFF
TRBJ2-1 | NA | NA | TRBV5-1 | TGCGCCAGCAGCTTGGGGGGGGTGTTCAATGAGCAGTTCTTC | CASSLGGVFNEQFF
TRBJ1-5 | NA | NA | TRBV4-1 | TGCGCCAGCAGCCAAGTAGGTATCGGCGGACAGCAACTTTATAGCAATCAGCCCCAGCATTTT | CASSQVGIGGQQLYSNQPQHF
TRBJ2-3 | TRBD2 | NA | TRBV30 | TGTGCCTGGAGTGAAAAACTAGCGGGCTTCACAGATACGCAGTATTTT | CAWSEKLAGFTDTQYF
TRBJ2-3 | NA | NA | TRBV18 | TGTGCCAGCTCACCATTCAGGAGGGCCGATACGCAGTATTTT | CASSPFRRADTQYF
TRBJ2-7 | TRBD1 | NA | TRBV12-5 | TGTGCTAGTGGTTTGTATCTTGGACAGGGTCACGAGCAGTACTTC | CASGLYLGQGHEQYF
TRBJ1-5 | NA | NA | TRBV10-2 | TGCGCCAGCAGTGAGTCGAGTGACAGGCCCAATCAGCCCCAGCATTTT | CASSESSDRPNQPQHF
TRBJ2-5 | TRBD2 | NA | TRBV7-6 | TGTGCCAGCAGCCTGACTAGCGGCCCACAAGAGACCCAGTACTTC | CASSLTSGPQETQYF
TRBJ1-2 | TRBD1 | few | TRBV5-1 | TGCGCCAGCAGCTTGTCGCGACAGGGGAAAGCTAACTATGGCTACACCTTC | CASSLSRQGKANYGYTF
TRBJ2-5 | NA | NA | TRBV10-3 | TGTGCCATCAGTGAGTCTAATAGCGGAGAGACCCAGTACTTC | CAISESNSGETQYF
TRBJ2-3 | NA | NA | TRBV9 | TGTGCCAACGCCCCGGACAGTTATACGCAGTATTTT | CANAPDSYTQYF
TRBJ1-1 | NA | NA | TRBV6-5 | TGTGCCAGCAGTTACTCGATGGGGGGAGAAGCTTTCTTT | CASSYSMGGEAFF
TRBJ1-5 | NA | NA | TRBV27 | TGTGCCAGCAGTTTTGCAGGGTCCTATCAGCCCCAGCATTTT | CASSFAGSYQPQHF
TRBJ2-1 | TRBD2 | NA | TRBV5-4 | TGTGCCAGCAGCTTGATGGCTAGCGGACTTTACAATGAGCAGTTCTTC | CASSLMASGLYNEQFF
TRBJ2-5 | TRBD2 | NA | TRBV7-3 | TGTGCCAGCAGCCGCACTGGTGCGGGCGGGGGGGAGACCCAGTACTTC | CASSRTGAGGGETQYF